These 28 T cell receptor beta chains came from one sample sequenced in a study of blood T cell repertoires in COVID-19. Only in-frame clones appear in the TCRdb table, and some are missing; sequencing was by immunoSEQ multiplex PCR. The sample consists of over 200,000 clones, around 87% of them appearing once. The specimen sequenced was peripheral blood. The receptor set was obtained from a woman aged 50 to 65 with acute or convalescent COVID-19.

DNA of the CDR3: TGCGCCAGCAGCCCGGGGACGTACCTAGCGGTCTACGAGCAGTACTTC. It yields the protein CASSPGTYLAVYEQYF. The genes are TRBV5-1 and TRBJ2-7; 7 bases are shared with TRBD2. The germline V gene encodes CDR1 SGHRS and CDR2 YFSETQ. The CDR3 extends over 16 amino acids. Unmatched junction bases numbered 13, after V lost 4 bases and J lost 3 bases. Full variable domain (rest looked up from reference TRBV5-1 and TRBJ2-7): KAGVTQTPRYLIKTRGQQVTLSCSPISGHRSVSWYQQTPGQGLQFLFEYFSETQRNKGNFPGRFSGRQFSNSRSEMNVSTLELGDSALYLCASSPGTYLAVYEQYFGPGTRLTVT.

The J gene is TRBJ1-2, the V gene TRBV7-3; 8 bases are shared with TRBD1. Germline lookup yields CDR1 SGHTA and CDR2 FQGTGA. V was pared by 2 bases and J by 6 bases, with 2 bases of the junction left unmatched. The CDR3 runs 13 residues. The CDR3 is CASSLQGADGYTF. The CDR3 nucleotides are TGTGCCAGCAGCTTACAGGGGGCTGATGGCTACACCTTC.

The genes are TRBV19 and TRBJ1-5; 7 bases are shared with TRBD1. The length of the CDR3 is 15 residues. J was trimmed by 0 bases and V by 6 bases; bases with no gene match: 5. Germline CDR1 LNHDA, CDR2 SQIVND (reference sequence). The CDR3, as DNA: TGTGCCAGTAGGAAGACAGGGTTTAGCAATCAGCCCCAGCATTTT. Translation: CASRKTGFSNQPQHF. Together with reference TRBV19 and TRBJ1-5, the CDR3 gives the full variable domain: DGGITQSPKYLFRKEGQNVTLSCEQNLNHDAMYWYRQDPGQGLRLIYYSQIVNDFQKGDIAEGYSVSREKKESFPLTVTSAQKNPTAFYLCASRKTGFSNQPQHFGDGTRLSIL.

CDR3 sequence reads: CASSPIGTGETETQYF. In nucleotides, the CDR3 is TGTGCCAGCTCACCGATAGGGACAGGGGAAACGGAGACCCAGTACTTC. This chain joins TRBV18 and TRBJ2-5, with 10 positions matching TRBD1. Germline V lookup: CDR1 KGHSH, CDR2 LQKENI. The CDR3 has 16 amino acids. V lost 3 bases, J lost 5 bases, and 9 bases stayed unmatched.

The V and J genes are TRBV29-1 and TRBJ2-7, with 10 bases identical to TRBD2. The CDR3 contains 13 residues. CDR1 is SQVTM, CDR2 ANQGSEA, per germline. V was pared by 6 bases and J by 2 bases, with 4 bases of the junction left unmatched. DNA for the CDR3: TGCAGCGTCGGACTAGCGGAGACCTACGAGCAGTACTTC. This codes for CSVGLAETYEQYF.

This chain uses TRBV7-9 with TRBJ2-1; D gene unclear. Trimming took off 2 bases at V and 4 bases at J, with 15 bases between the two ends. Germline V gene lookup returns CDR1 SEHNR and CDR2 FQNEAQ (reference sequence). There are 16 residues in the CDR3. The DNA for the CDR3 is TGTGCCAGCAGCTTATTATCGTGGAACGGGTACAATGAGCAGTTCTTC. It yields the protein CASSLLSWNGYNEQFF.

This clone was counted a single time. V is TRBV5-8 and J is TRBJ1-4; D unresolved. The ends were cut back, 0 bases at V and 0 bases at J, with 9 bases in the middle. The CDR3 consists of 16 residues. Germline-derived CDR1 and CDR2 are SGHTS and YDEGEE. CDR3 in amino acids: CASSLGQTATNEKLFF. CDR3 bases: TGTGCCAGCAGCTTGGGTCAGACTGCAACTAATGAAAAACTGTTTTTT.

The DNA of the CDR3 is TGTGCCAGCAGTTTAGGGACTAGCGGGAGTGATACGCAGTATTTT. Protein sequence: CASSLGTSGSDTQYF. The chain employs TRBV27 and TRBJ2-3; TRBD2 aligns across 14 bases. The CDR3 is 15 residues long. V was pared by 2 bases and J by 6 bases, with 1 base of the junction left unmatched. Per the germline V gene, CDR1 is MNHEY and CDR2 is SMNVEV (reference sequence).

V usage is TRBV7-8 and J usage is TRBJ2-1; D unresolved. CDR1 and CDR2 from the germline V gene are SGHVS and FQNEAQ. This CDR3 is built from 12 residues. With 2 bases removed from V and 5 bases from J, the gap between germline ends came to 4 bases. CDR3 sequence (DNA): TGTGCCAGCAGCTTAACTAACAATGAGCAGTTCTTC. It encodes CASSLTNNEQFF.

The V call is TRBV15, the J call TRBJ1-1; D is ambiguous. Germline CDR1 LNHNV, CDR2 YYDKDF (reference sequence). The CDR3 spans 12 residues. V lost 4 bases, J lost 6 bases, and 9 bases lay in between. The CDR3 is CATSIRESEAFF. CDR3 bases: TGTGCCACCAGCATCCGGGAATCTGAAGCTTTCTTT. The entire variable domain, with the rest obtained from reference TRBV15 and TRBJ1-1, is as follows: DAMVIQNPRYQVTQFGKPVTLSCSQTLNHNVMYWYQQKSSQAPKLLFHYYDKDFNNEADTPDNFQSRRPNTSFCFLDIRSPGLGDTAMYLCATSIRESEAFFGQGTRLTVV.

This chain uses TRBV28 with TRBJ2-5, with 9 bases aligning to TRBD2. From germline, CDR1 is MDHEN and CDR2 SYDVKM. V lost 5 bases, J lost 2 bases, and 0 bases stayed unmatched. The CDR3 is 13 amino acids. The CDR3 is CASSTSGQETQYF. CDR3 bases: TGTGCCAGCAGTACTAGCGGGCAAGAGACCCAGTACTTC.

J is TRBJ2-7 and V is TRBV5-1, with 13 bases matching TRBD2. CDR3 length equals 16 residues. J was trimmed by 4 bases and V by 4 bases; bases with no gene match: 8. Germline V gene data show CDR1 as SGHRS and CDR2 as YFSETQ. The CDR3 loop reads CASSAGLAGTAYEQYF. The CDR3 DNA is TGCGCCAGCAGCGCGGGACTAGCGGGAACGGCGTACGAGCAGTACTTC.

The chain links TRBV28 to TRBJ1-5, with TRBD1 matching 8 bases. The ends lost 3 bases at V and 6 bases at J; junction bases unmatched: 13. The CDR3 has 17 amino acids. CDR1 and CDR2 (germline): MDHEN, SYDVKM. For the CDR3, the DNA is TGTGCCAGCAGTTTCGTGGGGCGGCAGGGGGCTCGTCAGCCCCAGCATTTT. This gives the protein CASSFVGRQGARQPQHF. Based on the CDR3 plus reference TRBV28 and TRBJ1-5, the full variable domain is DVKVTQSSRYLVKRTGEKVFLECVQDMDHENMFWYRQDPGLGLRLIYFSYDVKMKEKGDIPEGYSVSREKKERFSLILESASTNQTSMYLCASSFVGRQGARQPQHFGDGTRLSIL.

This chain's CDR3 is CASSQESASGTDTQYF. The CDR3 bases are TGTGCCAGCAGCCAAGAGTCGGCTAGCGGCACAGATACGCAGTATTTT. The chain combines TRBV4-2 with TRBJ2-3; D might be TRBD2 (6 bases). V was clipped by 0 bases and J by 1 base, with 11 bases between them. The CDR3 has 16 amino acids. The germline V gene has CDR1 LGHNA and CDR2 YNFKEQ.

The chain joins TRBV28 to TRBJ2-1; 10 bases align to TRBD2. Germline CDR1 MDHEN, CDR2 SYDVKM. The ends lost 2 bases at V and 10 bases at J; junction bases unmatched: 8. This CDR3 spans 15 amino acids. The CDR3 loop reads CASSLRLAGRREQFF. The CDR3 DNA reads TGTGCCAGCAGTTTAAGACTAGCGGGTAGGCGGGAGCAGTTCTTC.

The count of this clone is one. The CDR3, as DNA: TGTGCCAGCAGCTTACAAGGGCGACAGTCGAGCTCCTACGAGCAGTACTTC. It encodes CASSLQGRQSSSYEQYF. J is TRBJ2-7 and V is TRBV7-8, with D tentatively TRBD1 (5 bases). This CDR3 is built from 17 residues. Between the trimmed V and J ends, which lost 2 bases and 0 bases, there was a span of 17 bases. The germline CDR1 and CDR2 sequences are SGHVS and FQNEAQ.

This clone was seen a single time. This rearrangement joins TRBV7-3 to TRBJ2-3, with D unresolved. The germline V gene encodes CDR1 SGHTA and CDR2 FQGTGA. This CDR3 is 14 amino acids long. Trimming shortened V by 4 bases and J by 1 base, and 9 bases separated the two germline ends. The CDR3 coding sequence is TGTGCCAGCAGCTCCCAAACGGGCACAGATACGCAGTATTTT. Protein product: CASSSQTGTDTQYF.

This chain links TRBV6-5 with TRBJ1-4, with a tentative D call TRBD1 (6 bases). V was pared by 5 bases and J by 4 bases, with 8 bases between. Germline CDR1 and CDR2: MNHEY and SVGAGI. The CDR3 extends over 13 amino acids. CDR3 bases: TGTGCCAGCAGTCAGGACAGTAATGAAAAACTGTTTTTT. Protein product: CASSQDSNEKLFF.

This chain links TRBV6-5 with TRBJ1-1; the D gene is possibly TRBD1 (6 bases). The CDR3 length is 12 residues. Germline loops: CDR1 MNHEY, CDR2 SVGAGI. The ends were cut back, 6 bases at V and 6 bases at J, with 11 bases in the middle. CDR3 nucleotides: TGTGCCAGCAGCATACAGGGCTCTGAAGCTTTCTTT. This encodes CASSIQGSEAFF.

The V call is TRBV6-4, the J call TRBJ2-1; D unclear. CDR1 and CDR2 from the germline V gene are MRHNA and SNTAGT. V was cut by 8 bases and J by 5 bases, with 4 bases left in between. This CDR3 region has 10 residues. For the CDR3, the DNA is TGTGCCAGCCCCGACAATGAGCAGTTCTTC. This encodes CASPDNEQFF.

This clone was counted a few times. V usage is TRBV7-3 and J usage is TRBJ1-1, with unresolved D. Trimming removed 5 bases from V and 3 bases from J, with 10 bases in between. The CDR3 runs 13 residues. Germline CDR1 SGHTA, CDR2 FQGTGA. The DNA of the CDR3 is TGTGCCAGCAGCGAGGAGCGGTACACTGAAGCTTTCTTT. Translation gives CASSEERYTEAFF.

The chain couples TRBV15 to TRBJ2-3, with D maybe TRBD1 (6 bases). V dropped 2 bases and J dropped 1 base, with 13 bases sitting between them. The CDR3 runs to 16 residues. CDR1 LNHNV and CDR2 YYDKDF come from the germline V gene (reference sequence). Here the CDR3 DNA reads TGTGCCACCAGCAGAACACAGGGTGTTGGCACAGATACGCAGTATTTT. Amino acid sequence: CATSRTQGVGTDTQYF.

This chain uses TRBV7-9 with TRBJ2-7; 10 bases map to TRBD2. J gave up 3 bases and V 4 bases, and 6 bases lay outside the gene matches. From germline, CDR1 is SEHNR and CDR2 FQNEAQ (reference sequence). The CDR3 spans 15 residues. The CDR3 protein is CASSWASGSIYEQYF. CDR3 nucleotides: TGTGCCAGCAGCTGGGCTAGCGGGAGTATCTACGAGCAGTACTTC.

The V and J genes are TRBV7-2 and TRBJ1-5, with 7 bases that match TRBD1. Germline V gene data show CDR1 as SGHTA and CDR2 as FQGNSA. The ends lost 4 bases at V and 2 bases at J; junction bases unmatched: 2. CDR3 length: 14 amino acids. As DNA, the CDR3 is TGTGCCAGCAGCTCAACAGGGGGCAATCAGCCCCAGCATTTT. It translates to CASSSTGGNQPQHF.

The chain has TRBV29-1 and TRBJ2-2; 7 bases fit TRBD2. V lost 1 base to trimming and J lost 2 bases; unmatched junction nucleotides: 4. CDR1 is SQVTM and CDR2 is ANQGSEA in the germline V gene. The CDR3 spans 15 residues. CDR3 in DNA: TGCAGCGTTGAAGGGGGGGACTATAACACCGGGGAGCTGTTTTTT. Encoded protein: CSVEGGDYNTGELFF.

The chain couples TRBV18 to TRBJ1-2, with TRBD1 identical over 11 bases. With 2 bases clipped from V and 6 bases from J, the junction kept 5 bases outside the gene matches. Germline V gene lookup returns CDR1 KGHSH and CDR2 LQKENI. This CDR3 is 15 amino acids long. Written as DNA, the CDR3 is TGTGCCAGCTCACCAGAGGGACAGGGGGTTGATGGCTACACCTTC. Translation: CASSPEGQGVDGYTF.

V usage is TRBV18 and J usage is TRBJ2-2; 7 bases agree with TRBD1. The J segment lost 2 bases and the V segment lost 0 bases, leaving 3 bases of the junction unmatched. Germline CDR1 KGHSH, CDR2 LQKENI. The CDR3 is 16 residues long. DNA of the CDR3: TGTGCCAGCTCACCACCGACAGGGTCCAACACCGGGGAGCTGTTTTTT. Translating it yields CASSPPTGSNTGELFF.

The chain joins TRBV18 to TRBJ1-5, with TRBD1 matching over 7 bases. Germline V gives CDR1 KGHSH, CDR2 LQKENI. The CDR3 has 15 residues. The trim removed 4 bases at V and 4 bases at J, leaving 7 bases unmatched. For the CDR3, the DNA is TGTGCCAGCTCACAACTGGGACAGCCAAATCAGCCCCAGCATTTT. This translates into CASSQLGQPNQPQHF. The full variable domain, in which reference TRBV18 and TRBJ1-5 provide the parts outside the CDR3, is NAGVMQNPRHLVRRRGQEARLRCSPMKGHSHVYWYRQLPEEGLKFMVYLQKENIIDESGMPKERFSAEFPKEGPSILRIQQVVRGDSAAYFCASSQLGQPNQPQHFGDGTRLSIL.